This is a list of T cell receptor beta chains from one sample in a study of cytomegalovirus exposure and HLA in healthy donors. Measured with immunoSEQ multiplex PCR; TCRdb has only the in-frame clones, and not every one. The data contain some 200,000 clones, roughly 80% of them singletons. The source material was PBMCs. Receptor source: a female donor in good health and CMV-seronegative. Both conserved end residues are part of each CDR3. The order of the fields is CDR3 protein, V gene, J gene.

CDR3aa: CAWTIEVGTGELFF
v_gene: TRBV30
j_gene: TRBJ2-2

CDR3aa: CASSLGDSLSGNTIYF
v_gene: TRBV5-6
j_gene: TRBJ1-3

CDR3aa: CASSTSGTGLRETQYF
v_gene: TRBV5-6
j_gene: TRBJ2-5

CDR3aa: CASSLVGHTIETQYF
v_gene: TRBV5-8
j_gene: TRBJ2-5

CDR3aa: CASSYSQGAYNEQFF
v_gene: TRBV6-5
j_gene: TRBJ2-1

CDR3aa: CASSLNGGIYSNQPQHF
v_gene: TRBV27
j_gene: TRBJ1-5

CDR3aa: CASRRGTEAFF
v_gene: TRBV19
j_gene: TRBJ1-1

CDR3aa: CASNSGGTNTEAFF
v_gene: TRBV5-1
j_gene: TRBJ1-1

CDR3aa: CASRGQGRPYEQYF
v_gene: TRBV6-5
j_gene: TRBJ2-7

CDR3aa: CASSQRNNSPLHF
v_gene: TRBV4-3
j_gene: TRBJ1-6

CDR3aa: CASSFRGTEAFF
v_gene: TRBV13
j_gene: TRBJ1-1

CDR3aa: CASTFRQAASAFF
v_gene: TRBV7-2
j_gene: TRBJ1-1

CDR3aa: CATSSNRDSNEKLFF
v_gene: TRBV15
j_gene: TRBJ1-4

CDR3aa: CASSDRVAVMNTEAFF
v_gene: TRBV2
j_gene: TRBJ1-1

CDR3aa: CASRVAGVDTEAFF
v_gene: TRBV28
j_gene: TRBJ1-1

CDR3aa: CASSLTSPADTQYF
v_gene: TRBV5-1
j_gene: TRBJ2-3

CDR3aa: CASSIPTGFTEAFF
v_gene: TRBV19
j_gene: TRBJ1-1

CDR3aa: CASSSGQGSYNEQFF
v_gene: TRBV5-1
j_gene: TRBJ2-1

CDR3aa: CAISVAGNTGELFF
v_gene: TRBV10-3
j_gene: TRBJ2-2

CDR3aa: CASSGPTGKNSPLHF
v_gene: TRBV13
j_gene: TRBJ1-6

CDR3aa: CASSLASGVPYEQYF
v_gene: TRBV11-1
j_gene: TRBJ2-7

CDR3aa: CASSFAGSGELFF
v_gene: TRBV6-6
j_gene: TRBJ2-2

CDR3aa: CASSRASGPYNEQFF
v_gene: TRBV9
j_gene: TRBJ2-1

CDR3aa: CASRADRAAGNTIYF
v_gene: TRBV6-5
j_gene: TRBJ1-3

CDR3aa: CASRPSGEFGGYTF
v_gene: TRBV27
j_gene: TRBJ1-2

CDR3aa: CASSLDLDTQYF
v_gene: TRBV13
j_gene: TRBJ2-3

CDR3aa: CASSQEGVSDTQYF
v_gene: TRBV4-3
j_gene: TRBJ2-3

CDR3aa: CACSYSRTYEQYF
v_gene: TRBV30
j_gene: TRBJ2-7

CDR3aa: CASSFFQGLGSGYTF
v_gene: TRBV5-5
j_gene: TRBJ1-2

CDR3aa: CASRLQSTNEKLFF
v_gene: TRBV2
j_gene: TRBJ1-4

CDR3aa: CASSDRQGLNTEAFF
v_gene: TRBV9
j_gene: TRBJ1-1

CDR3aa: CASSYTGSVGYTF
v_gene: TRBV13
j_gene: TRBJ1-2

CDR3aa: CASREVAGANYEQYF
v_gene: TRBV19
j_gene: TRBJ2-7

CDR3aa: CASTPLISSYNEQFF
v_gene: TRBV2
j_gene: TRBJ2-1

CDR3aa: CASSSGTGYEQYF
v_gene: TRBV11-2
j_gene: TRBJ2-7

CDR3aa: CASSATGFTDTQYF
v_gene: TRBV6-5
j_gene: TRBJ2-3

CDR3aa: CASSVVAGTNEQYF
v_gene: TRBV9
j_gene: TRBJ2-7

CDR3aa: CASSDSGISTDTQYF
v_gene: TRBV2
j_gene: TRBJ2-3

CDR3aa: CASSRQTEAFF
v_gene: TRBV6-5
j_gene: TRBJ1-1

CDR3aa: CASSDWLAAKNTQYF
v_gene: TRBV2
j_gene: TRBJ2-3

CDR3aa: CASSEEQGRDQPQHF
v_gene: TRBV2
j_gene: TRBJ1-5

CDR3aa: CASSQEGWSTEAFF
v_gene: TRBV14
j_gene: TRBJ1-1

CDR3aa: CASSSGQGASQPQHF
v_gene: TRBV10-1
j_gene: TRBJ1-5

CDR3aa: CARGPGRTEAFF
v_gene: TRBV30
j_gene: TRBJ1-1

CDR3aa: CAWSVINYEQYF
v_gene: TRBV30
j_gene: .

CDR3aa: CASTTDRTEQYF
v_gene: TRBV7-2
j_gene: TRBJ2-7

CDR3aa: CASSILQKYSSGANVLTF
v_gene: TRBV19
j_gene: TRBJ2-6

CDR3aa: CASSRTGTSGPYEQYF
v_gene: TRBV5-1
j_gene: TRBJ2-7

CDR3aa: CASSTGQGVGGYTF
v_gene: TRBV21-1
j_gene: TRBJ1-2

CDR3aa: CASSYGTEREYF
v_gene: TRBV5-6
j_gene: TRBJ2-7

CDR3aa: CAWSPPGAFF
v_gene: TRBV30
j_gene: TRBJ1-1

CDR3aa: CASSPGLAGVFTGELFF
v_gene: TRBV18
j_gene: TRBJ2-2

CDR3aa: CASSMGAYEQYF
v_gene: TRBV19
j_gene: TRBJ2-7

CDR3aa: CASSVRTGTDEKLFF
v_gene: TRBV5-4
j_gene: TRBJ1-4

CDR3aa: CASSSGLAGGQETQYF
v_gene: TRBV11-3
j_gene: TRBJ2-5

CDR3aa: CASNDRLTYEQYF
v_gene: TRBV5-1
j_gene: TRBJ2-7